A selection of T cell receptor beta chains follows, all from one sample in a study of control samples from healthy donors and cancer patients. Libraries were prepared by immunoSEQ multiplex PCR; TCRdb keeps only in-frame clonotypes and omits some of them. The table has thousands of clones, 84% seen once. Sequenced input: formalin-fixed, paraffin-embedded tissue. Every receptor here comes from a female donor with lung cancer. Each CDR3 is given with its conserved first and last residue.

TRBV18	TRBJ2-1	CASSRLSDNEQFF
TRBV18	TRBJ1-2	CASSPSREEGGYTF
TRBV24-1	TRBJ2-2	CATGSGTKTGELFF
TRBV11-2	TRBJ1-1	CASSLATFTGGTEAFF
TRBV4-2	TRBJ2-1	CASSQDHNEQFF
TRBV5-5	TRBJ2-5	CASSFSGRRETQYF
TRBV21-1	TRBJ2-7	CASSRVREQYF
TRBV4-3	TRBJ2-7	CASSQEGDQRYEQYF
TRBV6-5	TRBJ2-5	CASTEKGNEETQYF
TRBV21-1	TRBJ2-7	CASSKARLTYEQYF
TRBV19	TRBJ1-1	CASSRDGQLNTEAFF
TRBV7-2	TRBJ2-3	CASSLEGISGRANTQYF
TRBV19	TRBJ2-5	CATGRETQYF
TRBV11-2	TRBJ1-6	CASSTGQGANSPLHF
TRBV19	TRBJ1-2	CASSKAADVIYGYTF
TRBV4-3	TRBJ2-3	CASSRAPSGSTDTQYF
TRBV3-1/TRBV3-2	TRBJ2-7	CASSQAGQVSSYEQYF
TRBV7-6	TRBJ2-1	CASSPGGNEQFF
TRBV19	TRBJ1-1	CASRKQGGTEAFF
TRBV3-1/TRBV3-2	TRBJ2-2	CASSQARRGTGELFF
TRBV5-6	TRBJ2-1	CASSLVTSPYNEQFF
TRBV7-2	TRBJ1-2	CASSFFGQGKGGYTF
TRBV25-1	TRBJ2-7	CASSVYYEQYF
TRBV11-2	TRBJ2-5	CASSSGIFPETQYF
TRBV4-2	TRBJ2-3	CASSPPPGGPTDTQYF
TRBV6-2/TRBV6-3	TRBJ1-1	CASSYSRGTEAFF
TRBV30	TRBJ2-3	CAWSRGTDTQYF
TRBV7-9	TRBJ2-1	CASSLVGSGNEQFF
TRBV6-5	TRBJ2-7	CASSYSRGATYEQYF
TRBV21-1	TRBJ2-3	CASSPGLARDSDTQYF
TRBV11-3	TRBJ2-1	CAGSLPRGALNEQFF
TRBV11-2	TRBJ2-1	CASSPPAGGRYEQFF
TRBV7-6	TRBJ2-7	CASSTPGLANYEQYF
TRBV7-9	TRBJ2-1	CASSLPNYNEQFF
TRBV7-2	TRBJ2-1	CASSLAGRSYNEQFF
TRBV5-4	TRBJ2-1	CASSLRQSSYNEQFF
TRBV7-2	TRBJ1-3	CASSQQTGPGNTIYF
TRBV6-2/TRBV6-3	TRBJ1-1	CASSWKQGDTEAFF
TRBV6-2/TRBV6-3	TRBJ2-5	CVSSFFWTSGSPETQYF
TRBV19	TRBJ2-2	CASKTSGRGTGELFF
TRBV5-1	TRBJ2-5	CASSLVGSGQETQYF
TRBV4-2	TRBJ2-1	CASSQDGGGSYNEQFF
TRBV6-5	TRBJ1-6	CAAMRQRGDNSPLHF
TRBV19	TRBJ2-5	CASSPGTGWGETQYF
TRBV6-5	TRBJ2-7	CASSRDTWGEQYF
TRBV14	TRBJ1-1	CASSPTGGRNTETFF
TRBV6-2/TRBV6-3	TRBJ2-7	CASSKTSGTYEQYF
TRBV27	TRBJ1-1	CASSILSTAEAFF
TRBV11-2	TRBJ2-1	CASSLAQQGVNEQFF
TRBV18	TRBJ2-5	CASSPQTGETQYF
TRBV6-1	TRBJ1-2	CASSESRGGGYTF
TRBV6-6	TRBJ2-7	CASSLTAGGLHEQYF
TRBV18	TRBJ2-1	CASSPPIAGAGLEQFF
TRBV4-3	TRBJ2-7	CASSPSVGRDGDEQYF
TRBV5-5	TRBJ2-1	CASSPNPGLDYNEQFF
TRBV5-5	TRBJ2-1	CASSLQGGNEQFF